The source of this T cell receptor beta chain is a study of T cells of healthy individuals. Of note for this clonotype: A much bigger clone sits one base away, suggesting this may be a read error.

V dropped 6 bases and J dropped 3 bases, with 5 bases sitting between them. The CDR3 consists of 12 residues. Germline lookup yields CDR1 SNHLY and CDR2 FYNNEI. One entry per CDR3 protein results from TCRdb running MiXCR on the 5' RACE reads. Of around 53,000 distinct CDR3 sequences listed, 14% to 15% are singletons. The V call is TRBV2, the J call TRBJ2-2; D is undetermined. The clonotype comes from a human donor in good health. The DNA of the CDR3 is TGTGCCAGCAGCTCTGACACCGGGGAGCTGTTTTTT. Translated, it gives CASSSDTGELFF.